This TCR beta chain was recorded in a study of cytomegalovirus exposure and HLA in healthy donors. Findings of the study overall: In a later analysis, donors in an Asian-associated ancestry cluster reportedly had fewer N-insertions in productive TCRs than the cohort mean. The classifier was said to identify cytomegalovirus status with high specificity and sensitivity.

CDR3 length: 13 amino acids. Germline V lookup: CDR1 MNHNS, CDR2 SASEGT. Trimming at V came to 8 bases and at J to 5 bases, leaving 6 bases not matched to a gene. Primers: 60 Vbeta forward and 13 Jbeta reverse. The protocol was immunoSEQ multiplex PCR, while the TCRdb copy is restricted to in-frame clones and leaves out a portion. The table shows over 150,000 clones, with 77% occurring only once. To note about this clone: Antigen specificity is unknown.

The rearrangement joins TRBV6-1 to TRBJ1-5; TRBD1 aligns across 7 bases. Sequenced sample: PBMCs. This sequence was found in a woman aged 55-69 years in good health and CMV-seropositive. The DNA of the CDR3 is TGTGCCAGCGCGGACAGGATTGATCAGCCCCAGCATTTT. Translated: CASADRIDQPQHF.